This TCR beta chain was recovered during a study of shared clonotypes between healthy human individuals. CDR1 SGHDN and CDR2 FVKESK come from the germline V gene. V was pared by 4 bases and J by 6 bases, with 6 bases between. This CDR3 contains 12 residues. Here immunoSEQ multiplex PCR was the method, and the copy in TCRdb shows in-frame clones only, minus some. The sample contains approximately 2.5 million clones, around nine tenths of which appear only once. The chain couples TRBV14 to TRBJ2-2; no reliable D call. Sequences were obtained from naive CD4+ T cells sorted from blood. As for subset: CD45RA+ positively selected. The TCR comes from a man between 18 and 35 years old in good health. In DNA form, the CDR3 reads TGTGCCAGCAGCCGGGGTCCCGGGGAGCTGTTTTTT. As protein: CASSRGPGELFF.